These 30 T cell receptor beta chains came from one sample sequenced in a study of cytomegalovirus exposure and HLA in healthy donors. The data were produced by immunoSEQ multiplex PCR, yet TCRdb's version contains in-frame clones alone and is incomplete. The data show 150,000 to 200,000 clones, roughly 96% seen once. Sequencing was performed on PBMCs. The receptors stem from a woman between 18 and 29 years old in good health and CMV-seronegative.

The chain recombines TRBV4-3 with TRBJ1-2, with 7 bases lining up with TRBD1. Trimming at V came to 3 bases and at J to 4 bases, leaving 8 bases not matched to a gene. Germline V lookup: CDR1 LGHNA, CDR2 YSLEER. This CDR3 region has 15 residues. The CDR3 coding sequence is TGCGCCAGCAGCCAGGCGGGACAGTCTGTCTATGGCTACACCTTC. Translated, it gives CASSQAGQSVYGYTF.

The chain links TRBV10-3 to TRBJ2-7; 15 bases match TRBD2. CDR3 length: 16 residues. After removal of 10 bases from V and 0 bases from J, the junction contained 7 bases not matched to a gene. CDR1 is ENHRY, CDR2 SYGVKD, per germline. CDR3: CATRGLAGGSSYEQYF. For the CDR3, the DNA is TGTGCCACCCGGGGACTAGCGGGGGGAAGCTCCTACGAGCAGTACTTC.

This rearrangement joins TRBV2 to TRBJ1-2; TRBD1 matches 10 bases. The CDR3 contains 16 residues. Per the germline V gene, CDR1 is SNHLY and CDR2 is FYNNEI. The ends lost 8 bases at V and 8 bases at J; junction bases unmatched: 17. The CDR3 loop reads CASVPRDRGLVGGYTF. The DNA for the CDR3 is TGTGCCAGCGTGCCCCGGGACAGGGGCCTTGTGGGGGGCTACACCTTC.

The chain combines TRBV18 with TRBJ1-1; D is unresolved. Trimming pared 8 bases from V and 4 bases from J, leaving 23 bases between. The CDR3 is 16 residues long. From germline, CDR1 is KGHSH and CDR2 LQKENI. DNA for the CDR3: TGTGCCAGCGCTTCACTTCCGCAGGTTACGTTCACTGAAGCTTTCTTT. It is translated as CASASLPQVTFTEAFF.

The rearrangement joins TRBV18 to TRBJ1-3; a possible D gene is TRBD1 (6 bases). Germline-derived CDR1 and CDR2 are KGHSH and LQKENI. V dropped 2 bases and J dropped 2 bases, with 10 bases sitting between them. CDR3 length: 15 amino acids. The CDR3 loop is CASSPSTGTGNTIYF. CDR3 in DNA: TGTGCCAGCTCACCATCCACAGGGACTGGAAACACCATATATTTT.

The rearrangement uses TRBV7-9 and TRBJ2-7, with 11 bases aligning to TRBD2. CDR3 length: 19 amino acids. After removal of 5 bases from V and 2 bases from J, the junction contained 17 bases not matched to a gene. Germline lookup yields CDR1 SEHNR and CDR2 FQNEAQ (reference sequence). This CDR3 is CASSARGGGGTSGAYEQYF. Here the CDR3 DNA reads TGTGCCAGCAGCGCTCGAGGCGGGGGAGGGACTAGCGGCGCCTACGAGCAGTACTTC.

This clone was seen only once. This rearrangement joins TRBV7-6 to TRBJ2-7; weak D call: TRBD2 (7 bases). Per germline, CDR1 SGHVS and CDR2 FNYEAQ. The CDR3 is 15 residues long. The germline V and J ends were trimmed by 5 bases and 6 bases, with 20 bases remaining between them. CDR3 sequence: CASSHLGGAGREQYF. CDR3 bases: TGTGCCAGCAGCCACCTGGGGGGGGCTGGTCGCGAGCAGTACTTC.

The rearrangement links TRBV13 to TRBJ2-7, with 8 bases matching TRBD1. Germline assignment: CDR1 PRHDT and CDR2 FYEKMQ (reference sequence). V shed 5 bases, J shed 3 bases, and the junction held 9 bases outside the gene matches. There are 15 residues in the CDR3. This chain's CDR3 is CASSRPGTGDYEQYF. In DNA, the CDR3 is TGTGCCAGCAGCCGCCCCGGGACAGGCGACTACGAGCAGTACTTC.

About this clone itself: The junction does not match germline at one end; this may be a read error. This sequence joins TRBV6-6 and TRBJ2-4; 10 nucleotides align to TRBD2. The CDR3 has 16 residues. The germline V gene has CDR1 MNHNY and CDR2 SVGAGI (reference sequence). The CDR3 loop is CASSHSSGGAKNIQYF. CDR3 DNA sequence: TGTGCCAGCAGTCACTCTAGCGGGGGTGCCAAAAACATTCAGTACTTC.

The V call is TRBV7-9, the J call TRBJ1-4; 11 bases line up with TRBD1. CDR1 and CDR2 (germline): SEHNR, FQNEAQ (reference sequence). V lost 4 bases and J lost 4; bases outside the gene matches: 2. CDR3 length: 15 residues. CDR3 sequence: CASSSGQGDNEKLFF. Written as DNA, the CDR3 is TGTGCCAGCAGCTCGGGACAGGGGGATAATGAAAAACTGTTTTTT.

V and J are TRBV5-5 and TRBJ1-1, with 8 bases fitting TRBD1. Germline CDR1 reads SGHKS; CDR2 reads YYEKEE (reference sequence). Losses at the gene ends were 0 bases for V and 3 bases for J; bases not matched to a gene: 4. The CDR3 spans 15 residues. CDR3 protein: CASSLGQGIYTEAFF. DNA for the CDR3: TGTGCCAGCAGCTTGGGACAGGGGATCTACACTGAAGCTTTCTTT. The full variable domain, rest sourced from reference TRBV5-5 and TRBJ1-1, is DAGVTQSPTHLIKTRGQQVTLRCSPISGHKSVSWYQQVLGQGPQFIFQYYEKEERGRGNFPDRFSARQFPNYSSELNVNALLLGDSALYLCASSLGQGIYTEAFFGQGTRLTVV.

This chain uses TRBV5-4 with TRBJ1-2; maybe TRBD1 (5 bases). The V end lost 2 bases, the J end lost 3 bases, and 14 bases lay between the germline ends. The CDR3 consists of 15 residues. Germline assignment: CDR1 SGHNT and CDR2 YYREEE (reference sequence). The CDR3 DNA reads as TGTGCCAGCAGCTTCAGGACATCGTCGGACTATGGCTACACCTTC. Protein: CASSFRTSSDYGYTF.

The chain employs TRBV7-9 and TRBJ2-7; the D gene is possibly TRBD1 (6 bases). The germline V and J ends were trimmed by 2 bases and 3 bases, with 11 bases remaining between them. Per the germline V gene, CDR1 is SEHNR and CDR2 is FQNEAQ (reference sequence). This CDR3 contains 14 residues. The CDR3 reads CASSLQQGDYEQYF. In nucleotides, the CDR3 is TGTGCCAGCAGCTTACAACAGGGAGACTACGAGCAGTACTTC.

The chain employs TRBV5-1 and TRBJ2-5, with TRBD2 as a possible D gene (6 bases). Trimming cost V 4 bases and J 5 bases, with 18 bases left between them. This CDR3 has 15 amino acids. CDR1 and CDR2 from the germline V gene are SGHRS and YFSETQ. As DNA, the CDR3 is TGCGCCAGCAGCGTACCGGGAGATAGAGGGGAGACCCAGTACTTC. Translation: CASSVPGDRGETQYF.

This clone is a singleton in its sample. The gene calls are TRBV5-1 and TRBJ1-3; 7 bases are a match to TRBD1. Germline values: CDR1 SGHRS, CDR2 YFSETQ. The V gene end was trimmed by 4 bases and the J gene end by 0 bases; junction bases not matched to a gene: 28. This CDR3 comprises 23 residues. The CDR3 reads CASSPGIFSGQVSYKLSGNTIYF. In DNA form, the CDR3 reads TGCGCCAGCAGCCCCGGAATTTTTTCCGGACAGGTATCATATAAACTCTCTGGAAACACCATATATTTT.

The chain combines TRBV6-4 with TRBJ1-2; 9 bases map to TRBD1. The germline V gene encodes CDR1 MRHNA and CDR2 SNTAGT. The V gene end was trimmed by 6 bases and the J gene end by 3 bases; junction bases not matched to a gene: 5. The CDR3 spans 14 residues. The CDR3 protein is CASRAGQGDYGYTF. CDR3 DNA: TGTGCCAGCAGGGCGGGACAGGGTGACTATGGCTACACCTTC.

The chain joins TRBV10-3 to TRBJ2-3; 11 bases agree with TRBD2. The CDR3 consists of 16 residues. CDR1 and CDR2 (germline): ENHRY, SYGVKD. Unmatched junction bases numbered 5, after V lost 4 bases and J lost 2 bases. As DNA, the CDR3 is TGTGCCATCAGTGGCCTGACTAGCGGGGTCACAGATACGCAGTATTTT. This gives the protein CAISGLTSGVTDTQYF.

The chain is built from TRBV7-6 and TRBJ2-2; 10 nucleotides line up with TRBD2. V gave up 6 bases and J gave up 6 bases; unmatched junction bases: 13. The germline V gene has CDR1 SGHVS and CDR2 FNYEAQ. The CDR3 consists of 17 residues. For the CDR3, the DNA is TGTGCCAGCAGTCCCCCCTCGAGCGGGGGGGCCGCCGGGGAGCTGTTTTTT. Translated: CASSPPSSGGAAGELFF.

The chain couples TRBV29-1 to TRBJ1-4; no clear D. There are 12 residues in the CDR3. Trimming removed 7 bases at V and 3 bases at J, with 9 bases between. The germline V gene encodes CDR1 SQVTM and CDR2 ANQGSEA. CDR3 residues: CSAKAANEKLFF. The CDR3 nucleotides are TGCAGCGCGAAAGCGGCTAATGAAAAACTGTTTTTT. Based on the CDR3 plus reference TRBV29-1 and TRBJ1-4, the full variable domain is SAVISQKPSRDICQRGTSLTIQCQVDSQVTMMFWYRQQPGQSLTLIATANQGSEATYESGFVIDKFPISRPNLTFSTLTVSNMSPEDSSIYLCSAKAANEKLFFGSGTQLSVL.

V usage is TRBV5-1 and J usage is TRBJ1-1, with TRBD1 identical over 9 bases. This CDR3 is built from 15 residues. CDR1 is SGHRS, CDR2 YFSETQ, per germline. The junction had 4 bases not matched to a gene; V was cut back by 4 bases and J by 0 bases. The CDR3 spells CASSMDRGLNTEAFF. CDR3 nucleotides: TGCGCCAGCAGCATGGACAGGGGATTGAACACTGAAGCTTTCTTT.

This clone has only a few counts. CDR3 sequence reads: CASSYLGTAGPEKLFF. CDR3 in DNA: TGTGCCAGCAGTTACTTAGGGACAGCCGGTCCAGAAAAACTGTTTTTT. The chain links TRBV6-5 to TRBJ1-4, with 7 bases lining up with TRBD1. Germline-derived CDR1 and CDR2 are MNHEY and SVGAGI. The junction had 10 bases not matched to a gene; V was cut back by 1 base and J by 8 bases. The CDR3 has 16 residues.

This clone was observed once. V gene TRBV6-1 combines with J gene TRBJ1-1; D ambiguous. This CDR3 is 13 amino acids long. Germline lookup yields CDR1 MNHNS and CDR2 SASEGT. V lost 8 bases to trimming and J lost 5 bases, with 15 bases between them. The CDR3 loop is CASALNSGTEAFF. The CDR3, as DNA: TGTGCCAGCGCGTTGAACAGTGGGACTGAAGCTTTCTTT.

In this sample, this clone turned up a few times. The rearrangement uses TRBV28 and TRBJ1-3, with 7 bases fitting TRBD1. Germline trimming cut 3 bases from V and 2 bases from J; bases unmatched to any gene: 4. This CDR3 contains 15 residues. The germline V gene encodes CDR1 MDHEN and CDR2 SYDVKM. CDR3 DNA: TGTGCCAGCAGTTTTCGCGACAGGGCTGGAAACACCATATATTTT. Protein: CASSFRDRAGNTIYF.

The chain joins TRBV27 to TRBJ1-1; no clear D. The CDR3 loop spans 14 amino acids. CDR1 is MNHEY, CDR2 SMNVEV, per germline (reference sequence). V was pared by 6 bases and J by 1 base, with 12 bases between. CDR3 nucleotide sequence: TGTGCCAGCAGGATAGACTCGAAGAACACTGAAGCTTTCTTT. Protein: CASRIDSKNTEAFF.

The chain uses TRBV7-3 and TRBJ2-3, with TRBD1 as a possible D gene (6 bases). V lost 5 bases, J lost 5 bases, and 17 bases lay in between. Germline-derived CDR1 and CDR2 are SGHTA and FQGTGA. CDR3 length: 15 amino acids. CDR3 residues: CASSPAGAGVDTQYF. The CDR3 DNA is TGTGCCAGCAGCCCGGCAGGGGCGGGTGTAGATACGCAGTATTTT. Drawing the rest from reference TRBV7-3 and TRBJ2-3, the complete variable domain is GAGVSQTPSNKVTEKGKYVELRCDPISGHTALYWYRQSLGQGPEFLIYFQGTGAADDSGLPNDRFFAVRPEGSVSTLKIQRTERGDSAVYLCASSPAGAGVDTQYFGPGTRLTVL.

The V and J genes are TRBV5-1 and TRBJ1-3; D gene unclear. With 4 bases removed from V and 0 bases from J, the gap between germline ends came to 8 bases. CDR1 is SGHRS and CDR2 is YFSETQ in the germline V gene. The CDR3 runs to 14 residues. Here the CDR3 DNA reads TGCGCCAGCAGCAAATCCAACTCTGGAAACACCATATATTTT. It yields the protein CASSKSNSGNTIYF.

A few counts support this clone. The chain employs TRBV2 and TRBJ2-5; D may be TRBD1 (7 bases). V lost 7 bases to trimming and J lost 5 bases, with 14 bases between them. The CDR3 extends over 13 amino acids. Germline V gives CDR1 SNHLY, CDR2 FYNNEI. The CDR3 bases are TGTGCCAGCACCGGAGGGGGCGCGGAGACCCAGTACTTC. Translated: CASTGGGAETQYF.

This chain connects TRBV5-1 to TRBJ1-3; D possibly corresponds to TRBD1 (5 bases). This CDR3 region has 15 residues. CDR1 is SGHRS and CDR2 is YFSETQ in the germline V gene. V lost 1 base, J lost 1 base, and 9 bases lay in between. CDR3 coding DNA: TGCGCCAGCAGCTTGAACGGGGGATCTGGAAACACCATATATTTT. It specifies CASSLNGGSGNTIYF.

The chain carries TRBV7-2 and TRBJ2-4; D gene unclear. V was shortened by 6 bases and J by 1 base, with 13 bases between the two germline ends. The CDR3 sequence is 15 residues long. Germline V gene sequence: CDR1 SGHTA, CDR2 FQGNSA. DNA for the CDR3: TGTGCCAGCAGTTATGACACCTTGGCCAAAAACATTCAGTACTTC. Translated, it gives CASSYDTLAKNIQYF.

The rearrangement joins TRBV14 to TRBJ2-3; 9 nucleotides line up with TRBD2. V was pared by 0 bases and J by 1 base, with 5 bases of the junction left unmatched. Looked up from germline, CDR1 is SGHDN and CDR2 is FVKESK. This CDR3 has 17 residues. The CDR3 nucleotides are TGTGCCAGCAGCCAAGATCGGGGACTAGCTGGCACAGATACGCAGTATTTT. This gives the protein CASSQDRGLAGTDTQYF.